One T cell receptor beta chain is described in this entry. This sample is part of a study of blood T cell repertoires in COVID-19. Clinical histories supplied by participants themselves formed the basis of cohort assignment. Resolution of symptoms, clearance, or two negative PCRs was present in recovered Cohort 3 donors. CDR3 length: 12 residues. V was cut by 2 bases and J by 6 bases, with 4 bases left in between. Germline CDR1 and CDR2: MNHEY and SVGAGI. Libraries were prepared by immunoSEQ multiplex PCR; TCRdb keeps only in-frame clonotypes and omits some of them. This table holds around 500,000 clones, 88% found once.

The sequence was obtained from a woman aged 40 to 49 who had recovered from COVID-19. Sequenced material: PBMCs or T cells enriched from blood (not recorded which). J is TRBJ2-2 and V is TRBV6-5; no firm D call. The CDR3 is CASSYTAGELFF. The CDR3 region has the DNA TGTGCCAGCAGTTACACGGCCGGGGAGCTGTTTTTT.